Each of the 14 T cell receptor beta chains below was sequenced from the same sample in a study of beta chain features in type 1 diabetes. Investigators reverse transcribed all isolated RNA, so they sequenced expressed TCRB transcripts. Libraries were prepared by immunoSEQ multiplex PCR; TCRdb keeps only in-frame clonotypes and omits some of them. The top ten clones hold 0.023% of a sample with about 900,000 clones, roughly a sixth of them seen once. The sample taken for sequencing was naive CD4+ T cells from blood. Receptors were obtained from a young woman in good health.

The chain recombines TRBV18 with TRBJ2-7; 7 bases line up with TRBD2. The CDR3 has 12 residues. Germline V gene data show CDR1 as KGHSH and CDR2 as LQKENI. V shed 5 bases, J shed 3 bases, and the junction held 1 base outside the gene matches. CDR3 loop: CASSERGYEQYF. The CDR3 DNA is TGTGCCAGCTCAGAGCGGGGCTACGAGCAGTACTTC.

The V gene is TRBV29-1, the J gene TRBJ2-7; perhaps TRBD2 as D (5 bases). This CDR3 region has 13 residues. V was clipped by 4 bases and J by 4 bases, with 14 bases between them. Germline V CDR1 and CDR2: SQVTM, ANQGSEA. CDR3 amino acids: CSVARERQYEQYF. DNA of the CDR3: TGCAGCGTTGCGAGGGAGCGGCAGTACGAGCAGTACTTC.

In this sample, this clone turned up a few times. DNA of the CDR3: TGTGCCAGCAGTTTAGGCGGGAGTAGCCCCTACGAGCAGTACTTC. This translates into CASSLGGSSPYEQYF. V usage is TRBV28 and J usage is TRBJ2-7; TRBD2 agrees at 7 bases. CDR1 MDHEN and CDR2 SYDVKM come from the germline V gene. The junction had 6 bases not matched to a gene; V was cut back by 2 bases and J by 2 bases. The length of the CDR3 is 15 residues.

The J gene is TRBJ2-7, the V gene TRBV10-3, with 8 bases matching TRBD1. CDR3 length equals 14 residues. Germline V CDR1 and CDR2: ENHRY, SYGVKD. J was trimmed by 4 bases and V by 6 bases; bases with no gene match: 8. The CDR3: CAIRPGTGAYEQYF. The CDR3 DNA is TGTGCCATCAGGCCTGGGACAGGTGCTTACGAGCAGTACTTC.

A note on this clone: Other DNA sequences in this sample translate to the same CDR3. The chain has TRBV18 and TRBJ2-5, with D perhaps TRBD2 (6 bases). Trimming took off 0 bases at V and 5 bases at J, with 10 bases between the two ends. Germline assignment: CDR1 KGHSH and CDR2 LQKENI. CDR3 length: 14 amino acids. DNA for the CDR3: TGTGCCAGCTCACCACCCGGGACTCCTGAGACCCAGTACTTC. Translated: CASSPPGTPETQYF. The complete variable domain, with remaining parts taken from reference TRBV18 and TRBJ2-5, reads NAGVMQNPRHLVRRRGQEARLRCSPMKGHSHVYWYRQLPEEGLKFMVYLQKENIIDESGMPKERFSAEFPKEGPSILRIQQVVRGDSAAYFCASSPPGTPETQYFGPGTRLLVL.

The V call is TRBV6-6, the J call TRBJ1-5; D gene unclear. Per the germline V gene, CDR1 is MNHNY and CDR2 is SVGAGI (reference sequence). Trimming shortened V by 5 bases and J by 7 bases, and 15 bases separated the two germline ends. The CDR3 runs to 14 residues. The CDR3 region is CASSASAAPQPQHF. The CDR3 bases are TGTGCCAGCAGTGCCTCAGCCGCGCCCCAGCCCCAGCATTTT.

The sample holds a few counts of this clone. J is TRBJ2-1 and V is TRBV28, with D possibly TRBD1 on 6 matching bases. Germline V gene sequence: CDR1 MDHEN, CDR2 SYDVKM. The CDR3 length is 13 residues. V was pared by 8 bases and J by 4 bases, with 12 bases between. The CDR3 here is CASLQGRYNEQFF. The CDR3 DNA follows: TGTGCCAGCCTACAGGGCCGGTACAATGAGCAGTTCTTC.

This clone came up a few times. The V gene is TRBV7-9, the J gene TRBJ1-2, with D unclear. With 5 bases removed from V and 2 bases from J, the gap between germline ends came to 9 bases. Per the germline V gene, CDR1 is SEHNR and CDR2 is FQNEAQ (reference sequence). This CDR3 is 13 amino acids long. DNA of the CDR3: TGTGCCAGCAGCCCGGTAGGAAACTATGGCTACACCTTC. This codes for CASSPVGNYGYTF. Variable domain in full (rest from reference TRBV7-9 and TRBJ1-2): DTGVSQNPRHKITKRGQNVTFRCDPISEHNRLYWYRQTLGQGPEFLTYFQNEAQLEKSRLLSDRFSAERPKGSFSTLEIQRTEQGDSAMYLCASSPVGNYGYTFGSGTRLTVV.

The gene calls are TRBV25-1 and TRBJ2-3; possible D gene TRBD2, 6 bases. CDR1 and CDR2 from the germline V gene are MGHDK and SYGVNS. V lost 3 bases and J lost 4, with 11 bases in between. The CDR3 length is 14 residues. DNA of the CDR3: TGTGCCAGCAGTGAGTCGGGAGTGGCAGATACGCAGTATTTT. Its protein product is CASSESGVADTQYF.

This clone came up a few times. The CDR3 DNA follows: TGCGCCAGCAGCCAAGAGCAGGTCGTCACAGATACGCAGTATTTT. Translated: CASSQEQVVTDTQYF. The chain is built from TRBV4-1 and TRBJ2-3; D gene ambiguous. Germline V gene sequence: CDR1 MGHRA, CDR2 YSYEKL. CDR3 size: 15 residues. V lost 0 bases, J lost 2 bases, and 9 bases lay in between.

The rearrangement uses TRBV7-8 and TRBJ1-5; TRBD1 matches at 8 bases. Germline V CDR1 and CDR2: SGHVS, FQNEAQ. The CDR3 covers 15 residues. V dropped 5 bases and J dropped 6; count of bases not matched to a gene: 9. CDR3 amino acids: CASSMDRDRSQPQHF. DNA of the CDR3: TGTGCCAGCAGCATGGACAGGGATCGTAGTCAGCCCCAGCATTTT.

To note about this clone: The same CDR3 can be traced to other DNA sequences in this sample. This rearrangement joins TRBV5-1 to TRBJ2-1; D ambiguous. Trimming took off 0 bases at V and 3 bases at J, with 7 bases between the two ends. Germline CDR1 SGHRS, CDR2 YFSETQ. CDR3 size: 14 residues. This CDR3 is CASSLGGDYNEQFF. The CDR3 DNA sequence: TGCGCCAGCAGCTTGGGCGGAGACTACAATGAGCAGTTCTTC.

The CDR3 is CASSQDLGEQFF. The CDR3 nucleotides read TGCGCCAGCAGCCAAGATCTTGGTGAGCAGTTCTTC. The gene calls are TRBV4-3 and TRBJ2-1; D gene uncertain. Germline CDR1 reads LGHNA; CDR2 reads YSLEER. This CDR3 is 12 amino acids long. V lost 0 bases to trimming and J lost 9 bases, with 6 bases between them.

The genes are TRBV5-1 and TRBJ2-7, with 13 bases aligning to TRBD2. This CDR3 has 14 residues. CDR1 and CDR2 from the germline V gene are SGHRS and YFSETQ. V was pared by 4 bases and J by 5 bases, with 3 bases of the junction left unmatched. The CDR3 here is CASSGLAGAHEQYF. The CDR3, as DNA: TGCGCCAGCAGCGGACTAGCGGGAGCCCACGAGCAGTACTTC.